This paragraph covers one T cell receptor (beta chain) sequence. Its binding antigen is unknown. Relative to the germline gene, one junction end is altered; a read error may explain this. The immunoSEQ Assay, a bias-controlled multiplex PCR, was used to amplify TCRbeta CDR3 regions from genomic DNA. Per the original workflow: The number of nucleated cells in each sample was estimated from the amplification of reference gene primers within the assay. Sequence reads were collapsed and filtered to measure the absolute abundance of every unique TCRbeta CDR3 rearrangement. For each sample, productive Simpson clonality was calculated as the square root of Simpson's diversity index over productive rearrangements. The clones in this table, taken by TCRdb from immuneACCESS, are in-frame only. Not every clone is retained; where verified, under half of the shortfall comes from an unresolved V gene, and the cause of the rest is unknown. That table is the source of V, J and clone size, and D and trimming were worked out from the DNA. Across this sample there are 140,000 or so clones, with more than 80% seen only once. Jointly, the top ten make up roughly 4.9% of the sample.

The collaborating institutions used their own protocols to collect whole blood in K2EDTA tubes. Collaborator samples were shipped for TCRbeta analysis as frozen whole blood, isolated PBMCs, or DNA extracted from either sample type. This sample stems from a study of blood T cell repertoires in COVID-19 (dated by TCRdb to 2019 to 2021). About the investigation overall: Samples from collaborators originated in the United States, Italy and Spain and spanned both the acute and convalescent phases of COVID-19. The material from the prospective study consisted of cDNA or gDNA derived from T cells, B-cell-depleted T cells, or PBMCs. Deeply sampled blood TCRbeta repertoires from subjects exposed to, actively infected with, or recovered from COVID-19 were included in the dataset. A freely available public database, intended as a resource for researchers studying the immune response to SARS-CoV-2, is where the repertoires were released. The samples were drawn from the first 160 participants of the ongoing ImmuneRACE study and from about 1,200 subjects provided by 6 global collaborators. Sample metadata almost always included a de-identified subject ID, COVID-19 status, age in years and sex. Where available, HLA class I and class II types were obtained from metadata supplied by the sample provider rather than from assay-based typing. General study outcomes and caveats: The quantity of clinical and demographic metadata differed by source and by participant and was supplied without curation.

This receptor was obtained from a human donor in a cohort sampled during active COVID-19. The sequencing sample was made of peripheral blood.

Here the CDR3 is given as CASSLVSNSGYTF. The nucleotide sequence is given as TGTGCCAGCAGTTTAGTTAGTAACTCTGGCTACACCTTC. Recombination joined TRBV12-3 or TRBV12-4 with TRBJ1-2, with the D gene not confidently named. Including the terminal cysteine and phenylalanine, the CDR3 comprises 13 residues. The entry retains the CDR3 DNA only, 39 bases that are in frame from base 1.